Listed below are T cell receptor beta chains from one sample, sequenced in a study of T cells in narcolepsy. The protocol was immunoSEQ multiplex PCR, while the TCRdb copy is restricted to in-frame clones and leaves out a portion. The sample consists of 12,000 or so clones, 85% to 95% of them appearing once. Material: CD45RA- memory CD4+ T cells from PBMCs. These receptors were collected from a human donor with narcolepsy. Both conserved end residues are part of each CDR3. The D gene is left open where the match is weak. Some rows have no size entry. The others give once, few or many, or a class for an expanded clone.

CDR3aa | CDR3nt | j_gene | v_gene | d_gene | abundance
CASSYSKGASTDTQYF | TGTGCCAGCAGTTACTCGAAGGGGGCTAGCACAGATACGCAGTATTTT | TRBJ2-3 | TRBV6-6 | TRBD1 | .
CASSLFIRSGRVYNEQFF | TGTGCCAGCAGCTTATTCATAAGGAGCGGGAGGGTTTACAATGAGCAGTTCTTC | TRBJ2-1 | TRBV7-8 | TRBD2 | .
CSAGSAQETQYF | TGCAGCGCCGGTAGCGCACAAGAGACCCAGTACTTC | TRBJ2-5 | TRBV29-1 | . | .
CASSRRRASFDEQFF | TGTGCCAGCAGCCGCCGCAGGGCCTCGTTTGATGAGCAGTTCTTC | TRBJ2-1 | TRBV5-6 | . | .
CASSPKQETQYF | TGTGCCAGCTCACCAAAGCAAGAGACCCAGTACTTC | TRBJ2-5 | TRBV18 | . | .
CASSLVVGDFRQTQYF | TGTGCCAGCAGCTTGGTAGTAGGGGACTTCCGACAGACGCAGTATTTT | TRBJ2-3 | TRBV5-6 | . | .
CASSLGVAEAFF | TGTGCCAGCAGCTTGGGGGTTGCTGAAGCTTTCTTT | TRBJ1-1 | TRBV5-5 | . | .
CASRETGSAGYTF | TGTGCCAGCAGAGAGACAGGGTCGGCTGGCTACACCTTC | TRBJ1-2 | TRBV6-5 | TRBD1 | .
CASSKERGQSSYNEQFF | TGTGCCAGCAGCAAAGAGCGGGGACAGAGCTCCTACAATGAGCAGTTCTTC | TRBJ2-1 | TRBV21-1 | . | .
CASSPDKNYGYTF | TGTGCCAGCTCCCCTGACAAAAACTATGGCTACACCTTC | TRBJ1-2 | TRBV5-6 | . | .
CASSLWQELGGYTF | TGCGCCAGCAGCTTGTGGCAGGAACTGGGGGGCTACACCTTC | TRBJ1-2 | TRBV5-1 | . | .
CASSQPQGQGATHEGYGYTF | TGCGCCAGCAGTCAACCCCAGGGACAGGGGGCGACCCACGAGGGCTATGGCTACACCTTC | TRBJ1-2 | TRBV23-1 | TRBD1 | .
CASSLFLASQETQYF | TGTGCCAGCAGTTTATTTCTGGCTTCCCAAGAGACCCAGTACTTC | TRBJ2-5 | TRBV27 | . | .
CASSSFTSGRAYEQYF | TGTGCCAGCAGTTCCTTCACTAGCGGGAGGGCCTACGAGCAGTACTTC | TRBJ2-7 | TRBV6-6 | TRBD2 | .
CASSLSGSGYEQYF | TGTGCCAGCAGCCTTAGCGGGAGCGGCTACGAGCAGTACTTC | TRBJ2-7 | TRBV11-2 | TRBD2 | .
CASRELAGFYEQYF | TGCGCCAGCAGGGAACTAGCGGGCTTCTACGAGCAGTACTTC | TRBJ2-7 | TRBV10-2 | TRBD2 | .
CASSLTHRTSVSGELFF | TGTGCCAGCAGCTTAACGCACCGGACTAGCGTGTCCGGGGAGCTGTTTTTT | TRBJ2-2 | TRBV7-6 | TRBD2 | once
CAWSQGSNQPQHF | TGTGCCTGGAGCCAGGGTAGCAATCAGCCCCAGCATTTT | TRBJ1-5 | TRBV30 | . | .
CASSLMGGDQPQHF | TGTGCCAGCAGCTTAATGGGGGGGGATCAGCCCCAGCATTTT | TRBJ1-5 | TRBV11-2 | . | .
CASGVTVGSYNEQFF | TGTGCCAGCGGCGTGACAGTTGGCTCCTACAATGAGCAGTTCTTC | TRBJ2-1 | TRBV6-5 | . | .
CASSRQRNSPLHF | TGTGCCAGCTCCCGGCAGCGCAATTCACCCCTCCACTTT | TRBJ1-6 | TRBV18 | . | .
CATLRNTEAFF | TGTGCCACCTTAAGGAACACTGAAGCTTTCTTT | TRBJ1-1 | TRBV7-8 | . | few
CASSLDFGATEAFF | TGTGCCAGCAGCTTAGATTTTGGGGCCACTGAAGCTTTCTTT | TRBJ1-1 | TRBV11-2 | . | .
CAWSVFNSFVGNTIYF | TGTGCCTGGAGTGTTTTTAACAGTTTCGTCGGAAACACCATATATTTT | TRBJ1-3 | TRBV30 | . | .
CASSERYGTNSMGTDTQYF | TGCGCCAGCAGCGAGAGGTACGGGACAAATAGTATGGGCACAGATACGCAGTATTTT | TRBJ2-3 | TRBV5-1 | . | .
CASSLRGRAYNEQFF | TGTGCCAGCAGCTTACGCGGGAGGGCCTACAATGAGCAGTTCTTC | TRBJ2-1 | TRBV7-6 | TRBD2 | once
CASSPTASRDTGELFF | TGCGCCAGCAGCCCGACAGCTTCCAGGGACACCGGGGAGCTGTTTTTT | TRBJ2-2 | TRBV5-1 | . | .
CAISESPRRGRSSTEAFF | TGTGCCATCAGTGAGTCGCCTCGGAGGGGCAGAAGCTCCACTGAAGCTTTCTTT | TRBJ1-1 | TRBV10-3 | . | .
CASSPGLEYEQYF | TGTGCCAGCAGCCCGGGACTTGAGTACGAGCAGTACTTC | TRBJ2-7 | TRBV12-1 | . | .
CASSQEADGSYEQYF | TGTGCCAGCAGCCAAGAGGCGGACGGCTCCTACGAGCAGTACTTC | TRBJ2-7 | TRBV4-2 | . | .
CASSLAFSAVTDTQYF | TGTGCCAGCAGCTTAGCCTTTTCAGCGGTCACAGATACGCAGTATTTT | TRBJ2-3 | TRBV11-3 | . | .
CASRGLAGPSAYEQYF | TGTGCCAGCAGGGGACTAGCGGGACCTTCAGCTTACGAGCAGTACTTC | TRBJ2-7 | TRBV2 | TRBD2 | .